The rows below give T cell receptor beta chains drawn from one sample of a study of blood T cell repertoires in COVID-19. Sequencing used immunoSEQ multiplex PCR; TCRdb keeps in-frame clones, though not all of them. The sample has more than 90,000 clones; about 74% are singletons. Input material: peripheral blood. The receptors here all came from a man aged 65 to 85 with acute or convalescent COVID-19. CDR3s include the opening cysteine and the closing phenylalanine or tryptophan. A D gene is named only where the DNA matches it firmly. Where a row states a size, it is once, few, many or the class of an expanded clone; other rows omit it.

j_call clone_size cdr3_length v_call d_call cdr3_nt cdr3_aa
TRBJ1-1 - 13 TRBV5-1 TRBD1 TGCGCCAGCCGTGACAGGGAGAACACTGAAGCTTTCTTT CASRDRENTEAFF
TRBJ2-7 - 13 TRBV6-5 TRBD2 TGTGCCACCGGGACTACCTACTCCTACGAGCAGTACTTC CATGTTYSYEQYF
TRBJ1-2 - 14 TRBV6-5 TRBD1 TGTGCCAGCAGCTCGGGGGGGACAGACTATGGCTACACCTTC CASSSGGTDYGYTF
TRBJ2-7 once 15 TRBV27 TRBD2 TGTGCCAGCAGTATACCTAGCGGGAGGCCCTACGAGCAGTACTTC CASSIPSGRPYEQYF
TRBJ2-7 - 15 TRBV7-2 - TGTGCCAGCAGCTTAGTCGGGACTGCCACCTACGAGCAGTACTTC CASSLVGTATYEQYF
TRBJ2-7 few 12 TRBV29-1 - TGCAGCGTTGTACAGGCGGCCCACGAGCAGTACTTC CSVVQAAHEQYF
TRBJ2-7 - 15 TRBV9 TRBD1 TGTGCCAGCAGCGTAGGCGGGACAGGGAGCTACGAGCAGTACTTC CASSVGGTGSYEQYF
TRBJ2-3 - 12 TRBV29-1 - TGCAGCGGTGCGGCCCCCGCAGATACGCAGTATTTT CSGAAPADTQYF
TRBJ2-7 - 14 TRBV28 - TGTGCCAGCAGTTTTTCAACAACCTCCTACGAGCAGTACTTC CASSFSTTSYEQYF
TRBJ1-2 once 12 TRBV5-4 - TGTGCCAGCAGCCGGGACTCTTTCGGCTACACCTTC CASSRDSFGYTF
TRBJ2-5 - 12 TRBV6-1 TRBD2 TGTGCCAGCAGTTCCCAGGGGGGCGGGAGGGACTTC CASSSQGGGRDF
TRBJ2-3 - 14 TRBV24-1 - TGTGCCACCAGTGATCCCACAGGGCCATATACGCAGTATTTT CATSDPTGPYTQYF
TRBJ2-7 - 14 TRBV6-5 - TGTGCCAGCACCGGCCCCCGACAAGCCTACGAGCAGTACTTC CASTGPRQAYEQYF
TRBJ2-3 - 17 TRBV14 - TGTGCCAGCAGCCAAGACATCGGGACACCTAGCACAGATACGCAGTATTTT CASSQDIGTPSTDTQYF
TRBJ2-7 - 15 TRBV18 - TGTGCCAGCTCACCACCAAGTCAGGGGTCCTACGAGCAGTACTTC CASSPPSQGSYEQYF
TRBJ1-3 few 15 TRBV30 - TGTGCCTGGAGTGGGACAGCTAGCTCTGGAAACACCATATATTTT CAWSGTASSGNTIYF
TRBJ2-7 few 17 TRBV15 TRBD2 TGTGCCACCAGCAGAGATGGGGAGGGCCTTAGCTCCTACGAGCAGTACTTC CATSRDGEGLSSYEQYF
TRBJ2-7 - 16 TRBV7-2 TRBD2 TGTGCCAGCAGCTTAGGGGTTAGCGGGCGTTCCTACGAGCAGTACTTC CASSLGVSGRSYEQYF
TRBJ1-6 - 13 TRBV9 - TGTGCCAGCAGCGTGGACTTTTTGTCACCCCTCCACTTT CASSVDFLSPLHF
TRBJ1-2 - 14 TRBV11-2 - TGTGCCAGCAGCGTAACCATCAATCGGGGGGTACACACCTTC CASSVTINRGVHTF
TRBJ1-4 - 15 TRBV9 - TGTGCCAGCAGCGTATTTTCAGGGGCGAAGGAAAAACTGTTTTTT CASSVFSGAKEKLFF
TRBJ1-5 - 15 TRBV7-6 - TGTGCCAGCAGCTTACGTCCAGGGGATAATCAGCCCCAGCATTTT CASSLRPGDNQPQHF
TRBJ1-5 - 16 TRBV16 TRBD1 TGTGCCAGCAGCCAGAAGACAGGGGGCCTGGGTCAGCCCCAGCATTTT CASSQKTGGLGQPQHF
TRBJ2-3 few 17 TRBV13 TRBD2 TGTGCCAGCAGCTTAATAGCGGGAGGTTGGCACACAGATACGCAGTATTTT CASSLIAGGWHTDTQYF
TRBJ2-7 - 13 TRBV15 - TGTGCCACCAGCAGAGGATCAGGGGAGGAGCAGTACTTC CATSRGSGEEQYF
TRBJ1-4 - 13 TRBV7-2 - TGTGCCAGCCGGGGGACGGAAAATGAAAAACTGTTTTTT CASRGTENEKLFF
TRBJ2-3 - 18 TRBV6-2/TRBV6-3 TRBD2 TGTGCCAGCAGCTTCGGGCTAGCGGGAGGGCCCGCGACAGATACGCAGTATTTT CASSFGLAGGPATDTQYF
TRBJ2-5 - 17 TRBV11-2 - TGTGCCAGCAGCTCCGGGGTGGGGGGACAGTACCAAGAGACCCAGTACTTC CASSSGVGGQYQETQYF
TRBJ1-1 few 13 TRBV3-1/TRBV3-2 - TGTGCCAGCAGCCGAGACCGGGACACTGAAGCTTTCTTT CASSRDRDTEAFF
TRBJ2-7 - 13 TRBV2 - TGTGCCAGCAGTGCTGGGGCCCCCTACGAGCAGTACTTC CASSAGAPYEQYF
TRBJ2-3 - 15 TRBV2 - TGTGCCAGCAGTGAAAGGCAGGGGTCCAGGGATACGCAGTATTTT CASSERQGSRDTQYF
TRBJ1-2 once 13 TRBV5-6 - TGTGCCAGCAGCTTGGTGACATCTTATGGCTACACCTTC CASSLVTSYGYTF
TRBJ1-4 - 13 TRBV20-1 TRBD1 TGCAGTGCTAGTATGTCAGGGGGTGAAAAACTGTTTTTT CSASMSGGEKLFF
TRBJ1-1 once 16 TRBV2 - TGTGCCAGCAGTCTCCAACCGCGGCAGGGCGGCACTGAAGCTTTCTTT CASSLQPRQGGTEAFF
TRBJ2-3 - 18 TRBV11-2 TRBD2 TGTGCCAGCAGCTTAGAACCCCCCCCGGGGGGGATCACAGATACGCAGTATTTT CASSLEPPPGGITDTQYF
TRBJ2-7 - 15 TRBV3-1/TRBV3-2 TRBD2 TGTGCCAGCAGCCAAGGGCTAGCGGGCTCCTACGAGCAGTACTTC CASSQGLAGSYEQYF
TRBJ2-1 - 16 TRBV7-9 - TGTGCCAGCAGCTTTGAGCGTAGGTCCTCCTACAATGAGCAGTTCTTC CASSFERRSSYNEQFF
TRBJ1-6 - 14 TRBV6-5 - TGTGCCAGCAGTTACACGGCGGCGAATTCACCCCTCCACTTT CASSYTAANSPLHF
TRBJ1-2 once 14 TRBV6-5 - TGTGCCAGCAAACACAGAGACCTTAACTATGGCTACACCTTC CASKHRDLNYGYTF
TRBJ2-1 - 12 TRBV2 TRBD1 TGTGCCAGCAGAGACAGGGGCGATGAGCAGTTCTTC CASRDRGDEQFF